The 9 T cell receptor beta chains listed next were all sequenced from one sample in a study of identical twins. MiXCR was run by TCRdb on the 5' RACE reads, yielding one entry per CDR3 protein. The sample comprises approximately 94,000 distinct CDR3 sequences, 5.9% of which are singletons, and less than 15% rests with the top ten. Sequencing used memory T cells sorted from blood. These receptors originate from a woman aged 50 to 60 in good health.

This clonotype appeared many times. This chain connects TRBV2 to TRBJ2-2; D could derive from TRBD1 or TRBD2 (6 bases each). Trimming pared 10 bases from V and 5 bases from J, leaving 20 bases between. The CDR3 is 15 residues long. In germline, CDR1 is SNHLY, CDR2 FYNNEI. CDR3 nucleotide sequence: TGTGCCACCGCCGACCTCCGGGGGCCGACCGGGGAGCTGTTTTTT. Its protein is CATADLRGPTGELFF.

Many counts were recorded for this clonotype. This chain uses TRBV4-1 with TRBJ1-2; weak D call: TRBD1 (5 bases). Trimming left V 3 bases short and J 0 bases short, with 17 bases between. CDR1 and CDR2 (germline): MGHRA, YSYEKL. The CDR3 runs to 17 residues. The CDR3 nucleotides are TGCGCCAGCAGCCATCCTGGCGGGCAGGGAACTAACTATGGCTACACCTTC. Its translation: CASSHPGGQGTNYGYTF.

This clonotype has a handful of counts. The chain carries TRBV6-5 and TRBJ1-5; 11 bases agree with TRBD1. The germline CDR1 and CDR2 sequences are MNHEY and SVGAGI. Trimming removed 6 bases from V and 0 bases from J; junction bases left unmatched: 13. CDR3 length equals 19 residues. Here the CDR3 reads CASSRRTGGGLNSNQPQHF. The CDR3 region has the DNA TGTGCCAGCAGCAGAAGGACAGGGGGCGGTCTAAATAGCAATCAGCCCCAGCATTTT.

The table lists this clonotype with a few counts. This rearrangement joins TRBV24-1 to TRBJ1-1; D gene uncertain. Trimming cost V 3 bases and J 9 bases, with 13 bases left between them. The length of the CDR3 is 13 residues. Germline-derived CDR1 and CDR2 are KGHDR and SFDVKD. For the CDR3, the DNA is TGTGCCACCAGTGATCGGGCGTTTGGTAAAGCTTTCTTT. This codes for CATSDRAFGKAFF.

At least ten counts were recorded for this clonotype. The chain carries TRBV24-1 and TRBJ2-2; either TRBD1 or TRBD2 may supply D (5 bases each). The CDR3 totals 16 residues. V was trimmed by 3 bases and J by 0 bases, leaving 10 bases between them. The germline V gene has CDR1 KGHDR and CDR2 SFDVKD. Written as DNA, the CDR3 is TGTGCCACCAGTGATCCGGGACGGACGAACACCGGGGAGCTGTTTTTT. This translates into CATSDPGRTNTGELFF.

This clonotype came up many times. This chain uses TRBV2 with TRBJ2-5; D gene uncertain. The germline V gene has CDR1 SNHLY and CDR2 FYNNEI. Trimming took off 4 bases at V and 7 bases at J, with 4 bases between the two ends. The CDR3 length is 10 residues. This CDR3 is CASSGGTQYF. The DNA for the CDR3 is TGTGCCAGCAGTGGGGGGACCCAGTACTTC. The full variable domain, in which reference TRBV2 and TRBJ2-5 provide the parts outside the CDR3, is EPEVTQTPSHQVTQMGQEVILRCVPISNHLYFYWYRQILGQKVEFLVSFYNNEISEKSEIFDDQFSVERPDGSNFTLKIRSTKLEDSAMYFCASSGGTQYFGPGTRLLVL.

This clonotype was seen repeatedly, ten times or more. The CDR3, as DNA: TGTGCCAGCAGCCAAGGGACTAGCGATGAGCAGTTCTTC. Amino acid sequence: CASSQGTSDEQFF. The rearrangement joins TRBV3-1 to TRBJ2-1; 9 bases are shared with TRBD2. Per germline, CDR1 LGHDT and CDR2 YNNKEL (reference sequence). CDR3 size: 13 residues. The ends lost 1 base at V and 8 bases at J; junction bases unmatched: 0.

This clonotype appeared many times. The V call is TRBV2, the J call TRBJ2-3; 8 nucleotides line up with TRBD2. J was trimmed by 6 bases and V by 8 bases; bases with no gene match: 1. The V gene's germline CDR1 is SNHLY and CDR2 FYNNEI. The CDR3 has 11 amino acids. CDR3 in amino acids: CASREGDTQYF. CDR3 coding DNA: TGTGCCAGCCGGGAGGGGGATACGCAGTATTTT.

The table lists this clonotype with many counts. The chain recombines TRBV20-1 with TRBJ2-1, with D tentatively TRBD2 (5 bases). The CDR3 is 14 residues long. Germline CDR1 is DFQATT and CDR2 is SNEGSKA (reference sequence). With 1 base removed from V and 4 bases from J, the gap between germline ends came to 11 bases. CDR3 sequence reads: CSARGSSGYNEQFF. The DNA for the CDR3 is TGCAGTGCTAGAGGATCAAGCGGTTACAATGAGCAGTTCTTC.